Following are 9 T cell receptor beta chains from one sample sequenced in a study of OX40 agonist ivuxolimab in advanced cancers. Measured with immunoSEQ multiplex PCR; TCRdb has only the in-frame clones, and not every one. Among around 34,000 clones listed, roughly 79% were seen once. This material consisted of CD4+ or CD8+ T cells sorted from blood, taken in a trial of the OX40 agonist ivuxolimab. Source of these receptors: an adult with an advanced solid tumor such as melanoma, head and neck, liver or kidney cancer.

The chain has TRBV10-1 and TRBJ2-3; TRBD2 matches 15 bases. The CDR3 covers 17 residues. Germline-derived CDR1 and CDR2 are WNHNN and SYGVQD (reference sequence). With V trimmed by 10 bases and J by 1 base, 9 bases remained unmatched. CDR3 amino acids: CATIPGLAGGRTDTQYF. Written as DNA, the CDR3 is TGCGCCACAATCCCGGGACTAGCGGGGGGTCGCACAGATACGCAGTATTTT.

CDR3 coding DNA: TGCGCCAGCAGTGACAGACTCAATAATTCACCCCTCCACTTT. Protein: CASSDRLNNSPLHF. V gene TRBV10-2 combines with J gene TRBJ1-6, with D uncertain. Germline CDR1 and CDR2: WSHSY and SAAADI. The ends were cut back, 3 bases at V and 5 bases at J, with 8 bases in the middle. The CDR3 has 14 amino acids.

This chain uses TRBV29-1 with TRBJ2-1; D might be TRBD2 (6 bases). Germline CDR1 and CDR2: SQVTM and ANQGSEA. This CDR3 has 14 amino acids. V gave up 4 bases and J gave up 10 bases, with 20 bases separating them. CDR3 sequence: CSVAPPSGVGEQFF. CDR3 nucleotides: TGCAGCGTTGCGCCCCCCTCGGGGGTAGGCGAGCAGTTCTTC.

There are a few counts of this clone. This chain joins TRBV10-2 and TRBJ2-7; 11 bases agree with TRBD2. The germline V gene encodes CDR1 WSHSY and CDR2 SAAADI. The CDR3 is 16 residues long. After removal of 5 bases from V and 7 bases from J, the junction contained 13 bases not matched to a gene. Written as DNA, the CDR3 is TGCGCCAGCAGTCGGCGGCTACTAGCGGGAGCCGAGGAGCAGTACTTC. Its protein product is CASSRRLLAGAEEQYF.

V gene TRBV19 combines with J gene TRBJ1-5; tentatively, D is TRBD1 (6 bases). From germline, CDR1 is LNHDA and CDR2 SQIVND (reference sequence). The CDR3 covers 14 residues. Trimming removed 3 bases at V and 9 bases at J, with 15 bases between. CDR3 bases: TGTGCCAGTAGTATCGGAGGTGGGGGCGGGCCCCAGCATTTT. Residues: CASSIGGGGGPQHF.

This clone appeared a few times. The CDR3 DNA reads as TGTGCCACCAGCAGAGATCAGGGCTACGAGCAGTACTTC. Its translation is CATSRDQGYEQYF. V is TRBV15 and J is TRBJ2-7; possibly TRBD1 for D (5 bases). CDR1 LNHNV and CDR2 YYDKDF come from the germline V gene (reference sequence). CDR3 length equals 13 residues. V was clipped by 0 bases and J by 3 bases, with 6 bases between them.

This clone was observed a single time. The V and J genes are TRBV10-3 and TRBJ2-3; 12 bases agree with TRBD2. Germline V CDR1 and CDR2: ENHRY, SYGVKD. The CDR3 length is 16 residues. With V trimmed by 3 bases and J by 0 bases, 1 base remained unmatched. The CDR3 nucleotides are TGTGCCATCAGTGAAGGACTAGCGGGGAGCACAGATACGCAGTATTTT. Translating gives CAISEGLAGSTDTQYF.

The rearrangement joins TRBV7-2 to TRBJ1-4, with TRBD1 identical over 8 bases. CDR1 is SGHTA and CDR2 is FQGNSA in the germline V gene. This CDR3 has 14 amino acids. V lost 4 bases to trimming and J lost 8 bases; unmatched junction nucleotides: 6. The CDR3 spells CASSSDWTGEKLFF. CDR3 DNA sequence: TGTGCCAGCAGCTCAGACTGGACAGGGGAAAAACTGTTTTTT.

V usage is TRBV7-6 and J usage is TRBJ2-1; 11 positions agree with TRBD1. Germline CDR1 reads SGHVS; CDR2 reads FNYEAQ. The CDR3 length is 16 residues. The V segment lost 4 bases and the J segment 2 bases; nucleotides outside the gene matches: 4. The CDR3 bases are TGTGCCAGCAGCTCGGGACAGGGGGTAACCTACAATGAGCAGTTCTTC. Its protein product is CASSSGQGVTYNEQFF. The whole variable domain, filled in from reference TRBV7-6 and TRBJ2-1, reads GAGVSQSPRYKVTKRGQDVALRCDPISGHVSLYWYRQALGQGPEFLTYFNYEAQQDKSGLPNDRFSAERPEGSISTLTIQRTEQRDSAMYRCASSSGQGVTYNEQFFGPGTRLTVL.